This T cell receptor beta chain was captured in a study of cytomegalovirus exposure and HLA in healthy donors. Both 60 Vbeta primers and 13 Jbeta primers went into the PCR. Assay used: immunoSEQ multiplex PCR; TCRdb lists only in-frame clones, some missing. The table lists some 150,000 clones, about four fifths of them singletons. Study-wide points: Reports credit the classifier with highly specific, highly sensitive diagnosis of cytomegalovirus status.

The CDR3 spans 16 residues. Germline V gene sequence: CDR1 LGHNA, CDR2 YSLEER. The junction had 14 bases not matched to a gene; V was cut back by 1 base and J by 8 bases. As regards this clone: The antigen is not known.

Participants comprised healthy donors of bone marrow. The TCR was taken from a man under 40 in good health and CMV-seronegative. V is TRBV4-3 and J is TRBJ2-7; 7 bases are a match to TRBD1. Sequencing used PBMCs. The CDR3 loop reads CASSQVVFRTGDKQYF. The CDR3, as DNA: TGCGCCAGCAGCCAAGTTGTTTTTCGGACAGGAGATAAGCAGTACTTC.